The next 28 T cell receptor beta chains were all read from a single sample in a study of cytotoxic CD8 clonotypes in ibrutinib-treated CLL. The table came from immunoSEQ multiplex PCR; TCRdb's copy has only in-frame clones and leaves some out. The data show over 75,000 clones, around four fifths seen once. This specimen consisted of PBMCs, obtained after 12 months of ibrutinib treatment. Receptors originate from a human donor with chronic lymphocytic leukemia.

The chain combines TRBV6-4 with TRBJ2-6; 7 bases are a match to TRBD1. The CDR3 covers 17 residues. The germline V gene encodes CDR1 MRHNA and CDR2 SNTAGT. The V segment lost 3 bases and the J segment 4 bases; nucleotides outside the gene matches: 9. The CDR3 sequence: CASSETGDVVGANVLTF. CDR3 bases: TGTGCCAGCAGTGAAACAGGGGACGTGGTAGGGGCCAACGTCCTGACTTTC.

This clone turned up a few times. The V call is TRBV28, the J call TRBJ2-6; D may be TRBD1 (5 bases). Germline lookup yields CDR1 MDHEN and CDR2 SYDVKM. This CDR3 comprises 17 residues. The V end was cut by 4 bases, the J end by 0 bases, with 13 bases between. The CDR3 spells CASSSQVPGSGANVLTF. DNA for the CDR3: TGTGCCAGCAGTTCACAGGTCCCGGGCTCTGGGGCCAACGTCCTGACTTTC.

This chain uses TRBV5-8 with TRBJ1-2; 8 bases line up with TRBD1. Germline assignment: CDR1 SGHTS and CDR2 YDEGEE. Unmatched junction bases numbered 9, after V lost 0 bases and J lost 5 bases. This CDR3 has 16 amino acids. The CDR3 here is CASSLEIRGLHYGYTF. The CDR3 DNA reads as TGTGCCAGCAGCTTGGAAATCAGGGGGCTCCATTATGGCTACACCTTC.

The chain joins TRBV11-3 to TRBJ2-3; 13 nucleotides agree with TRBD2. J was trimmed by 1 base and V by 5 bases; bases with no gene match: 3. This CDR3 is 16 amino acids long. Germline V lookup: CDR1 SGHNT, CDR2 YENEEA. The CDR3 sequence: CASSRTSGGRTDTQYF. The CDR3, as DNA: TGTGCCAGCAGCCGGACTAGCGGGGGTCGCACAGATACGCAGTATTTT.

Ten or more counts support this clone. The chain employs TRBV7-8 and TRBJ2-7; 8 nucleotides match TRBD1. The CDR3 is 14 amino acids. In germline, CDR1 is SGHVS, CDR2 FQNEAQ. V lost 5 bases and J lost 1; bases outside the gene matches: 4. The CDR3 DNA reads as TGTGCCAGCAGCCCGGACAGGGTTTCCTACGAGCAGTACTTC. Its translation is CASSPDRVSYEQYF.

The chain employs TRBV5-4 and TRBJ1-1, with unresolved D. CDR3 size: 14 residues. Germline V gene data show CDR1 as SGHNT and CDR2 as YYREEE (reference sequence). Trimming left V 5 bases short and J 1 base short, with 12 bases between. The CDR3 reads CASRDGVGNTEAFF. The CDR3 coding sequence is TGTGCCAGCAGGGACGGGGTGGGGAACACTGAAGCTTTCTTT.

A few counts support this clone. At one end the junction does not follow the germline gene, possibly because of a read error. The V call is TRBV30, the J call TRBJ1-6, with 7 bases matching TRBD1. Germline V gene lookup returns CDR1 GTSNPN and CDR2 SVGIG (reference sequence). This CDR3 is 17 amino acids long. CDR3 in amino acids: CAGRIGPSGGVDSPLHF. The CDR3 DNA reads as TGTGCCGGGAGGATCGGGCCCTCAGGGGGTGTAGACTCACCCCTCCACTTT.

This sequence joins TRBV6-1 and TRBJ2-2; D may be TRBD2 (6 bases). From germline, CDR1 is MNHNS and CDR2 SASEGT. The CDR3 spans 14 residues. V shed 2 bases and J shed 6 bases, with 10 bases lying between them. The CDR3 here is CASSELGGAGELFF. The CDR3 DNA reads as TGTGCCAGCAGTGAATTGGGGGGAGCCGGGGAGCTGTTTTTT.

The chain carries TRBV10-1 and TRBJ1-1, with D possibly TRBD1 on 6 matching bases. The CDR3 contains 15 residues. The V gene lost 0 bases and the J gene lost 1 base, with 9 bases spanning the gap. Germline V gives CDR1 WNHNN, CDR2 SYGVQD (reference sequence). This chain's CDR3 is CASSESNRANTEAFF. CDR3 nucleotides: TGCGCCAGCAGTGAGTCGAACAGGGCGAACACTGAAGCTTTCTTT.

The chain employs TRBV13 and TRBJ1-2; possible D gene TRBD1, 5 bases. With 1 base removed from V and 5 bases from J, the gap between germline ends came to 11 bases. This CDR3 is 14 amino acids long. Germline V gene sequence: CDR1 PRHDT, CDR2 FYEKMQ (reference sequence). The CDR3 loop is CASSLVGRDYGYTF. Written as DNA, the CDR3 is TGTGCCAGCAGCTTAGTTGGCAGGGATTATGGCTACACCTTC.

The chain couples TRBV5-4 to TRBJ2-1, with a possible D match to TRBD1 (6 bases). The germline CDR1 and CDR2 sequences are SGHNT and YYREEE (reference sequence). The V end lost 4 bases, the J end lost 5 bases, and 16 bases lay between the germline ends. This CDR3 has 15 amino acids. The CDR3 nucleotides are TGTGCCAGCAGCCCCTTGGGGGCCTCGAACAATGAGCAGTTCTTC. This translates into CASSPLGASNNEQFF.

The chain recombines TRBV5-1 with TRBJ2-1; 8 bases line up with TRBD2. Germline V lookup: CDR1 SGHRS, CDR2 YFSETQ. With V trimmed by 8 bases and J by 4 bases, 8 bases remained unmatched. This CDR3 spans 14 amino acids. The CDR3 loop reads CASRLAGSYNEQFF. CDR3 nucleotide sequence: TGCGCCAGTAGATTAGCGGGGTCTTACAATGAGCAGTTCTTC.

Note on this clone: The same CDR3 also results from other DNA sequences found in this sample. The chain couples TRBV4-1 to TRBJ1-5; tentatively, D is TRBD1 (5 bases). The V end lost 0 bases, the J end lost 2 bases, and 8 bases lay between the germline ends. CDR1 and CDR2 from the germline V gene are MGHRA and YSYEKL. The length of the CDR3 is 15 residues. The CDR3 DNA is TGCGCCAGCAGCCAAGAGGGGGGAGGCAATCAGCCCCAGCATTTT. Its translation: CASSQEGGGNQPQHF.

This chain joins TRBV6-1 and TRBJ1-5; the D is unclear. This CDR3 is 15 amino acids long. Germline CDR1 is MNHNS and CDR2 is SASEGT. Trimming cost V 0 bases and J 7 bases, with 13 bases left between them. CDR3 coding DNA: TGTGCCAGCAGTGAAGCGTTCACGGGTATACAGCCCCAGCATTTT. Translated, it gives CASSEAFTGIQPQHF.

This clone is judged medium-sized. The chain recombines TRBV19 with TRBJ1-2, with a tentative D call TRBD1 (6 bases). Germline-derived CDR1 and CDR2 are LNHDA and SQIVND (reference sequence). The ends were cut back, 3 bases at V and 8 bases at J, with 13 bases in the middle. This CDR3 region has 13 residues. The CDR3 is CASSITQGSGYTF. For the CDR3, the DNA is TGTGCCAGTAGTATCACCCAGGGGTCGGGCTACACCTTC.

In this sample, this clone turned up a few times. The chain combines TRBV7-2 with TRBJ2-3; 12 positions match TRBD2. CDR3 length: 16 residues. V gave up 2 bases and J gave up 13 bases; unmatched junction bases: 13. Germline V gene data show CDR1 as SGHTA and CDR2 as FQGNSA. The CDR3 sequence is CASSLISGASGGAKYF. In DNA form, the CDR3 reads TGTGCCAGCAGCTTAATAAGTGGCGCTAGCGGGGGGGCGAAGTATTTT.

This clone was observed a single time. CDR3 DNA sequence: TGTGCCAGCAGCTTGGACAGGAGTCAGTATGGCTACACCTTC. Amino acid sequence: CASSLDRSQYGYTF. The chain links TRBV5-4 to TRBJ1-2; possible D gene TRBD1, 5 bases. Trimming cost V 0 bases and J 5 bases, with 11 bases left between them. The CDR3 is 14 residues long. The germline gives CDR1 SGHNT, CDR2 YYREEE (reference sequence).

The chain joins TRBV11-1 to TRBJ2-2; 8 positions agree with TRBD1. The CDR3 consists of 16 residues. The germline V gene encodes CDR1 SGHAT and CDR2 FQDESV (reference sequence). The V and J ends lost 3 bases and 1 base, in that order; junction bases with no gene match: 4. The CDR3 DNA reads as TGTGCCAGCAGCTTTGGGGACAGGTTGAACACCGGGGAGCTGTTTTTT. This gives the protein CASSFGDRLNTGELFF.

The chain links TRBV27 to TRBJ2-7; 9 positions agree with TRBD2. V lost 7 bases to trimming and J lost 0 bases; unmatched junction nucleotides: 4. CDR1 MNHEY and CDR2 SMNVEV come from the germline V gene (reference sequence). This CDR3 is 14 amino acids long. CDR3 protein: CASKRGASSYEQYF. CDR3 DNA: TGTGCCAGCAAGCGGGGGGCCTCCTCCTACGAGCAGTACTTC.

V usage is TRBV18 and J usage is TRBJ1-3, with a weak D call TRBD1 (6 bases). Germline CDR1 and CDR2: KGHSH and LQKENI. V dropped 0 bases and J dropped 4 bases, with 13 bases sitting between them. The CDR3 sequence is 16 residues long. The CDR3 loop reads CASSPPGGVRGNTIYF. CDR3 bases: TGTGCCAGCTCACCACCGGGGGGCGTAAGAGGAAACACCATATATTTT.

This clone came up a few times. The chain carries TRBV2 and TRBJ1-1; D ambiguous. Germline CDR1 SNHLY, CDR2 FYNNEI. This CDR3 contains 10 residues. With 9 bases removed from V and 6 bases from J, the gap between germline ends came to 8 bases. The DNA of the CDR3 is TGTGCCAGGACGGTGGCTGAAGCTTTCTTT. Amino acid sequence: CARTVAEAFF.

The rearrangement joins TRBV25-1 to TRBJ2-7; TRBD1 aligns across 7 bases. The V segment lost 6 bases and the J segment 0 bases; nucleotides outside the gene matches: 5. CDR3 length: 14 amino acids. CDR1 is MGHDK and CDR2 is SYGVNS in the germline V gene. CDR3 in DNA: TGTGCCAGCAGAAAAGGGACAGCCTCCTACGAGCAGTACTTC. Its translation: CASRKGTASYEQYF.

CDR3 in DNA: TGTGCCAGCAGCTTAGATGGCGAAAAACTGTTTTTT. This encodes CASSLDGEKLFF. The chain uses TRBV7-3 and TRBJ1-4; no clear D gene. The V end lost 2 bases, the J end lost 8 bases, and 6 bases lay between the germline ends. The germline V gene has CDR1 SGHTA and CDR2 FQGTGA. CDR3 length: 12 residues.

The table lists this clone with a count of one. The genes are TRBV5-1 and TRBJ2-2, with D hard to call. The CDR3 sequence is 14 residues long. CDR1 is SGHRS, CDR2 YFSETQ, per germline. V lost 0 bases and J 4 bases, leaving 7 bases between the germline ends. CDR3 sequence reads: CASSLGLGTGELFF. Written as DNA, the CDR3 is TGCGCCAGCAGCTTGGGGCTTGGCACCGGGGAGCTGTTTTTT.

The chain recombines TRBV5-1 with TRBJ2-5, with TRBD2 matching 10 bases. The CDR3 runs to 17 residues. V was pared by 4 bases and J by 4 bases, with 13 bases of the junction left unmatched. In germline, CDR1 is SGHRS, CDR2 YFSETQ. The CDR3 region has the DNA TGCGCCAGCAGCCCCCCCGAACTAGCGGGGCGGGGAGAGACCCAGTACTTC. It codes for CASSPPELAGRGETQYF.

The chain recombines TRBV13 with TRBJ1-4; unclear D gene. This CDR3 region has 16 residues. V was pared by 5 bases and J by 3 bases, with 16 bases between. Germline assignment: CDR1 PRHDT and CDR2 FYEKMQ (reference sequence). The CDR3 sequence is CASSAGSGNPNEKLFF. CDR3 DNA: TGTGCCAGCAGCGCTGGGAGCGGGAATCCTAATGAAAAACTGTTTTTT.

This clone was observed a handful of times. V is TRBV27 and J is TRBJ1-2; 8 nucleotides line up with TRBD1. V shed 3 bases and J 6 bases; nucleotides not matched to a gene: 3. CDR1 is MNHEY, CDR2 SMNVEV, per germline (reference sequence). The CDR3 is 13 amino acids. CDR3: CASSLDRAHGYTF. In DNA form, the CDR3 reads TGTGCCAGCAGTTTGGACAGGGCCCATGGCTACACCTTC.

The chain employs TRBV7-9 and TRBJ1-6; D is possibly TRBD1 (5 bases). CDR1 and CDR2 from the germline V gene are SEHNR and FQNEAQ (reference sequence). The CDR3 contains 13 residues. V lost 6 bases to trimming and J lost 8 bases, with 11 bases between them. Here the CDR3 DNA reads TGTGCCAGCAGACGGGTAGGGGATTCACCCCTCCACTTT. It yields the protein CASRRVGDSPLHF.